Listed below are T cell receptor beta chains from one sample, sequenced in a study of naive and memory T cell subsets. One entry per CDR3 protein results from TCRdb running MiXCR on the UMI-ligation and nested PCR reads. The sample carries about 90,000 distinct CDR3 sequences, about 11% recorded once. The sample taken for sequencing was naive CD4+ T cells from blood. These receptors all come from a human donor in good health. Each CDR3 is given with its conserved first and last residue. The D gene is left open where the match is weak. Rows give clone size only sometimes, using once, few, many, or a class for an expanded clone.

>TRBV15|TRBJ1-1|NA|NA|16
CATRPLGGGWGTEAFF
TGTGCCACCAGACCGCTTGGGGGCGGGTGGGGGACTGAAGCTTTCTTT
>TRBV11-2|TRBJ2-2|NA|few|14
CASSPTGITGELFF
TGTGCCAGCAGCCCCACAGGGATCACCGGGGAGCTGTTTTTT
>TRBV7-2|TRBJ2-7|NA|NA|14
CASSLVGARREQYF
TGTGCCAGCAGCTTAGTGGGAGCTCGACGGGAGCAGTACTTC
>TRBV29-1|TRBJ2-1|NA|NA|15
CSVRGGGAFYNEQFF
TGCAGCGTGCGAGGGGGGGGGGCCTTCTACAATGAGCAGTTCTTC
>TRBV20-1|TRBJ1-5|NA|NA|16
CSVNKRGSPPNQPQHF
TGCAGTGTCAACAAGAGGGGGTCCCCGCCTAATCAGCCCCAGCATTTT
>TRBV7-9|TRBJ2-7|NA|few|18
CASSPGILMGIRSYEQYF
TGTGCCAGCAGCCCGGGGATTTTAATGGGGATTAGGTCCTACGAGCAGTACTTC
>TRBV20-1|TRBJ1-6|NA|many|14
CSAPSGRHNSPLHF
TGCAGTGCTCCCTCCGGACGTCATAATTCACCCCTCCACTTT
>TRBV7-2|TRBJ2-7|NA|NA|14
CASSPTGLSYEQYF
TGTGCCAGCAGCCCGACGGGCCTCTCCTACGAGCAGTACTTC
>TRBV6-1|TRBJ1-5|NA|NA|15
CASSESADSNQPQHF
TGTGCCAGCAGTGAATCGGCAGATAGCAATCAGCCCCAGCATTTT
>TRBV6-2/TRBV6-3|TRBJ1-2|NA|few|13
CASSYDPSYGYTF
TGTGCCAGCAGTTACGATCCGAGCTATGGCTACACCTTC
>TRBV6-2/TRBV6-3|TRBJ2-7|TRBD1|NA|13
CASSWDRPYEQYF
TGTGCCAGCAGTTGGGACAGACCCTACGAGCAGTACTTC
>TRBV12-3/TRBV12-4|TRBJ1-1|TRBD1|NA|14
CASSPGQENTEAFF
TGTGCCAGCAGTCCCGGACAGGAGAACACTGAAGCTTTCTTT
>TRBV5-4|TRBJ2-5|NA|many|15
CASSLTGQAQETQYF
TGTGCCAGCAGCTTAACAGGGCAGGCCCAAGAGACCCAGTACTTC